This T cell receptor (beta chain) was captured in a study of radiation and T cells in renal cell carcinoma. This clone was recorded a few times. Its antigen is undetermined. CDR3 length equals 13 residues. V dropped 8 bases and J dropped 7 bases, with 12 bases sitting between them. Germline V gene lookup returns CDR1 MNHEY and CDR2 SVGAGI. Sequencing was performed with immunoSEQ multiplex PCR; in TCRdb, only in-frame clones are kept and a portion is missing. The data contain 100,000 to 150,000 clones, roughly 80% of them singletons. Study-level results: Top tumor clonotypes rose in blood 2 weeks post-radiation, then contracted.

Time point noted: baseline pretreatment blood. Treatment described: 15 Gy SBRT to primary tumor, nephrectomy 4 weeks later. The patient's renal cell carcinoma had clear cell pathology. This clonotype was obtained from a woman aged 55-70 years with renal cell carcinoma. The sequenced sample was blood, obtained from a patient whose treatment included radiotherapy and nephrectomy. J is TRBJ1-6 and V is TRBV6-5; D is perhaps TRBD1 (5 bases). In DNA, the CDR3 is TGTGCCAGCTCACGCGGGGGGAATTCACCCCTCCACTTT. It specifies CASSRGGNSPLHF.